The clone carrying this TCR beta chain was detected a few times. The sample is drawn from a study of response to subunit inactivated influenza vaccine. MiXCR, run by TCRdb on the RT-PCR reads, gives a single entry per CDR3 protein. The table lists 500,000 to 600,000 distinct CDR3 sequences, around 8% of them singletons. Germline V gene lookup returns CDR1 SGHDN and CDR2 FVKESK. CDR3 length: 14 amino acids. Trimming pared 2 bases from V and 0 bases from J, leaving 5 bases between. This sequence was found in a man aged 50 to 69 who received an inactivated influenza vaccine. The sample consisted of PBMCs from blood, taken 23 months after vaccination. This chain connects TRBV14 to TRBJ2-1; weak D call: TRBD2 (5 bases). CDR3 protein: CASSQTSSYNEQFF. The CDR3, as DNA: TGTGCCAGCAGCCAAACTAGCTCCTACAATGAGCAGTTCTTC.